This record covers a single T cell receptor (beta chain). This sample was taken from a study of OX40 agonist ivuxolimab in advanced cancers. Using immunoSEQ multiplex PCR, the repertoire was profiled, and TCRdb retains in-frame clones only, with some absent. This sample has about 83,000 clones; roughly 80% occur once, and the top ten carry roughly 1.9%. V gave up 5 bases and J gave up 5 bases, with 15 bases separating them. The germline V gene has CDR1 MNHEY and CDR2 SVGAGI. The CDR3 has 15 amino acids. The material was CD4+ or CD8+ T cells sorted from blood, obtained in a trial of the OX40 agonist ivuxolimab. The rearrangement links TRBV6-5 to TRBJ1-4, with D maybe TRBD1 (5 bases). This sequence originates from an adult with an advanced solid tumor such as melanoma, head and neck, liver or kidney cancer. CDR3 sequence (DNA): TGTGCCAGCAGTCTCGTAGGGCCAGGGAATGAAAAACTGTTTTTT. Protein sequence: CASSLVGPGNEKLFF.